This T cell receptor (beta chain) comes out of a study of blood T cell repertoires in COVID-19. For the study at large: Researchers got acute and convalescent COVID-19 samples from the United States, Italy and Spain. In each case, the material was cDNA or gDNA derived from T cells, B-cell-depleted T cells, or PBMCs.

The V end lost 3 bases, the J end lost 5 bases, and 16 bases lay between the germline ends. From germline, CDR1 is DFQATT and CDR2 SNEGSKA (reference sequence). The CDR3 consists of 14 residues. Source study methods: Scientists estimated how many nucleated cells there were by amplifying reference gene primers. Measured with immunoSEQ multiplex PCR; TCRdb has only the in-frame clones, and not every one. The V and J calls and the clone size are those of that table, but D and trimming were determined from the DNA. In the table there are approximately 140,000 clones, roughly 90% of which are singletons. Material for sequencing was peripheral blood. This sequence originates from a middle-aged man with active or convalescent COVID-19. The V and J genes are TRBV20-1 and TRBJ2-5, with D perhaps matching TRBD1 (6 bases). The CDR3 region has the DNA TGCAGTGCTAGTCGACAGGCAAGAGGGGAGACCCAGTACTTC. This codes for CSASRQARGETQYF.